This entry lists 12 T cell receptor beta chains sequenced from one sample in a study of sequential checkpoint blockade in melanoma (dated by TCRdb to between 2018 and 2021). The library was prepared using the immunoSEQ multiplex PCR assay. TCRdb obtained this table from immuneACCESS and retained in-frame rearrangements with V and J assigned. These tables miss some clones; where compared with another copy, unresolved V genes account for less than half of the shortfall, and the remainder is unexplained. The sample has around 20,000 clones on record, 50% to 65% of them singletons. Approximately 18% of the sample goes to the ten largest clones. In the paper's terms, the treatment or condition label means: randomized to nivolumab then ipilimumab (arm A) or the reverse (arm B). The starting material was CD8+ T cells sorted from blood (inferred from file names), obtained from a patient given nivolumab and ipilimumab in sequence. The receptors come from a human donor with melanoma.

The CDR3 spells CASSQWTGDEQYF. CDR3 in DNA: TGTGCCAGCTCACAATGGACAGGGGACGAGCAGTACTTC. The rearrangement joins TRBV18 to TRBJ2-7, with 9 positions matching TRBD1. This CDR3 is built from 13 residues. Germline V gene lookup returns CDR1 KGHSH and CDR2 LQKENI. V dropped 4 bases and J dropped 5; count of bases not matched to a gene: 3.

J is TRBJ1-4 and V is TRBV6-4; D gene uncertain. This CDR3 has 15 residues. Trimming pared 3 bases from V and 8 bases from J, leaving 16 bases between. CDR1 MRHNA and CDR2 SNTAGT come from the germline V gene. The CDR3 nucleotides are TGTGCCAGCAGTGATTATGGCAGCGGGTGGGAAAAACTGTTTTTT. Translating it yields CASSDYGSGWEKLFF.

The chain carries TRBV19 and TRBJ2-1; TRBD1 matches at 7 bases. Per germline, CDR1 LNHDA and CDR2 SQIVND (reference sequence). V was pared by 5 bases and J by 2 bases, with 6 bases of the junction left unmatched. The CDR3 covers 15 residues. The DNA of the CDR3 is TGTGCCAGTAGTTCCAACGACAGGGCCTACAATGAGCAGTTCTTC. This translates into CASSSNDRAYNEQFF.

This chain connects TRBV11-3 to TRBJ1-2; no definite D call. V was shortened by 1 base and J by 5 bases, with 11 bases between the two germline ends. This CDR3 is built from 14 residues. The germline gives CDR1 SGHNT, CDR2 YENEEA. The chain's CDR3 is CASSLVITLYGYTF. CDR3 sequence (DNA): TGTGCCAGCAGCTTAGTTATCACCCTATATGGCTACACCTTC.

The chain carries TRBV5-6 and TRBJ1-5, with D unresolved. Per germline, CDR1 SGHDT and CDR2 YYEEEE. The length of the CDR3 is 14 residues. The V end was cut by 3 bases, the J end by 3 bases, with 10 bases between. Written as DNA, the CDR3 is TGTGCCAGCAGCTACGGTTCCAACAATCAGCCCCAGCATTTT. Its translation is CASSYGSNNQPQHF.

This chain joins TRBV21-1 and TRBJ2-2; no DNA check was done on the table's D call, TRBD1. TRBV21-1 is described as a pseudogene. This CDR3 has 14 amino acids. The CDR3 coding sequence is TGTGCCAGTCCGAACTCCCGCAGGTCCGGGGAGCTGTTTTTT. This sequence encodes CASPNSRRSGELFF.

This clone was seen a few times. The chain recombines TRBV11-2 with TRBJ2-1; no reliable D call. CDR3 length equals 16 residues. The V gene lost 0 bases and the J gene lost 3 bases, with 12 bases spanning the gap. Germline V gives CDR1 SGHAT, CDR2 FQNNGV. The CDR3 bases are TGTGCCAGCAGCTTAGACGGAGCAGTTTACTACAATGAGCAGTTCTTC. Its protein product is CASSLDGAVYYNEQFF.

This chain uses TRBV9 with TRBJ1-1; D is unclear. This CDR3 contains 12 residues. Trimming removed 3 bases from V and 10 bases from J, with 13 bases in between. Germline CDR1 and CDR2: SGDLS and YYNGEE. The chain's CDR3 is CASSAWAEGAFF. The CDR3 DNA sequence: TGTGCCAGCAGCGCGTGGGCCGAAGGAGCTTTCTTT.

This clone was observed a few times. This chain uses TRBV5-6 with TRBJ2-7; no firm D call. The CDR3 is made up of 11 amino acids. V was pared by 0 bases and J by 5 bases, with 3 bases between. The V gene's germline CDR1 is SGHDT and CDR2 YYEEEE. In nucleotides, the CDR3 is TGTGCCAGCAGCTTGGGGCACGAGCAGTACTTC. The encoded protein is CASSLGHEQYF. Using reference TRBV5-6 and TRBJ2-7 for the parts outside the CDR3, the full variable domain is DAGVTQSPTHLIKTRGQQVTLRCSPKSGHDTVSWYQQALGQGPQFIFQYYEEEERQRGNFPDRFSGHQFPNYSSELNVNALLLGDSALYLCASSLGHEQYFGPGTRLTVT.

This rearrangement joins TRBV11-2 to TRBJ2-7, with 9 bases fitting TRBD2. The J segment lost 3 bases and the V segment lost 3 bases, leaving 3 bases of the junction unmatched. The germline gives CDR1 SGHAT, CDR2 FQNNGV. The CDR3 runs to 14 residues. In nucleotides, the CDR3 is TGTGCCAGCAGCTTTGGTAGCGGGAGCTACGAGCAGTACTTC. This gives the protein CASSFGSGSYEQYF.

This clone was seen more than once but under ten times. The J gene is TRBJ2-2, the V gene TRBV4-1; TRBD1 agrees at 10 bases. Germline CDR1 is MGHRA and CDR2 is YSYEKL. This CDR3 is 15 amino acids long. With 5 bases clipped from V and 5 bases from J, the junction kept 5 bases outside the gene matches. The CDR3 spells CASSLRTGGTGELFF. The CDR3 nucleotides read TGCGCCAGCAGCTTAAGGACAGGGGGAACCGGGGAGCTGTTTTTT.

The V gene is TRBV7-8, the J gene TRBJ2-1, with TRBD1 matching over 7 bases. With 8 bases clipped from V and 5 bases from J, the junction kept 9 bases outside the gene matches. The CDR3 has 14 residues. Looked up from germline, CDR1 is SGHVS and CDR2 is FQNEAQ. The CDR3 DNA sequence: TGTGCCAGCGGTGGGGGACAGACAAACAATGAGCAGTTCTTC. Translating gives CASGGGQTNNEQFF.